These 8 T cell receptor beta chains were sequenced from one sample in a study of technical replicates of blood from a handful of donors. The repertoire was sequenced with immunoSEQ multiplex PCR; TCRdb's copy has only in-frame clones and lacks some. The profile shows 50,000 to 70,000 clones, just over 90% of them singletons. The sample comprised PBMCs. The receptor set was obtained from a human donor in good health. Some clones in this sample may be carry-over from other donors' samples.

The chain carries TRBV11-2 and TRBJ2-5; 12 bases agree with TRBD2. J lost 5 bases, V lost 5 bases, and 6 bases had no gene match. CDR3 length: 15 residues. The germline CDR1 and CDR2 sequences are SGHAT and FQNNGV. The CDR3 sequence is CASSTTSGGIETQYF. DNA for the CDR3: TGTGCCAGCAGCACAACTAGCGGGGGGATCGAGACCCAGTACTTC.

V is TRBV19 and J is TRBJ2-1; 10 positions agree with TRBD2. CDR3 length equals 14 residues. CDR1 is LNHDA, CDR2 SQIVND, per germline (reference sequence). Unmatched junction bases numbered 4, after V lost 7 bases and J lost 4 bases. CDR3 sequence: CASNLAGVYNEQFF. CDR3 DNA sequence: TGTGCCAGTAATCTAGCGGGAGTTTACAATGAGCAGTTCTTC.

The genes are TRBV20-1 and TRBJ1-1; 7 positions match TRBD1. V lost 6 bases to trimming and J lost 9 bases; unmatched junction nucleotides: 4. Germline lookup yields CDR1 DFQATT and CDR2 SNEGSKA (reference sequence). CDR3 size: 10 residues. The CDR3 region is CSALTGKAFF. Written as DNA, the CDR3 is TGCAGTGCCTTGACAGGGAAAGCTTTCTTT.

The count of this clone is one. The chain joins TRBV5-6 to TRBJ2-7; D is perhaps TRBD1 (6 bases). The germline CDR1 and CDR2 sequences are SGHDT and YYEEEE. V was cut by 2 bases and J by 3 bases, with 9 bases left in between. The CDR3 is made up of 13 amino acids. The DNA of the CDR3 is TGTGCCAGCAGCTTTTGGGGGCTCTACGAGCAGTACTTC. It translates to CASSFWGLYEQYF.

The rearrangement joins TRBV7-3 to TRBJ2-7; 7 bases map to TRBD1. V gave up 5 bases and J gave up 2 bases; unmatched junction bases: 6. Germline V CDR1 and CDR2: SGHTA, FQGTGA. The CDR3 is made up of 14 amino acids. Here the CDR3 reads CASSPRGLPYEQYF. DNA of the CDR3: TGTGCCAGCAGCCCGAGGGGGCTCCCCTACGAGCAGTACTTC. The whole variable domain, filled in from reference TRBV7-3 and TRBJ2-7, reads GAGVSQTPSNKVTEKGKYVELRCDPISGHTALYWYRQSLGQGPEFLIYFQGTGAADDSGLPNDRFFAVRPEGSVSTLKIQRTERGDSAVYLCASSPRGLPYEQYFGPGTRLTVT.

The chain uses TRBV7-7 and TRBJ2-1; 7 bases fit TRBD1. The CDR3 loop spans 13 amino acids. Germline CDR1 and CDR2: SSHAT and FNYEAQ (reference sequence). Unmatched junction bases numbered 6, after V lost 5 bases and J lost 8 bases. The CDR3 nucleotides are TGTGCCAGCAGCCCGGACAGGAACCATGAGCAGTTCTTC. It codes for CASSPDRNHEQFF.

The rearrangement uses TRBV15 and TRBJ2-4, with 11 bases aligning to TRBD2. CDR1 is LNHNV, CDR2 YYDKDF, per germline (reference sequence). Losses at the gene ends were 0 bases for V and 6 bases for J; bases not matched to a gene: 4. CDR3 length: 16 amino acids. The CDR3 DNA reads as TGTGCCACCAGCAGAGAACTAGCGGGAGCGGGAAACATTCAGTACTTC. It yields the protein CATSRELAGAGNIQYF.

The V call is TRBV4-3, the J call TRBJ2-4; D not certain. Between the trimmed V and J ends, which lost 1 base and 2 bases, there was a span of 12 bases. Germline V gene lookup returns CDR1 LGHNA and CDR2 YSLEER. This CDR3 is 16 amino acids long. CDR3 sequence (DNA): TGCGCCAGCAGCCAAGCCACGACCGGGTCCAAAAACATTCAGTACTTC. Its translation: CASSQATTGSKNIQYF.